Listed below are T cell receptor beta chains from one sample, sequenced in a study of cytomegalovirus exposure and HLA in healthy donors. This table comes from immunoSEQ multiplex PCR, and its TCRdb copy is limited to in-frame clones, with some not included. Among fewer than 250,000 clones listed, more than 60% were seen once. Sample: PBMCs. The receptors originated from a girl aged 2 to 9 in good health and CMV-seronegative. Each CDR3 is given with its conserved first and last residue. The order of the fields is clone size, J gene, V gene, CDR3 protein. Expanded clones are given a class, and other clones once, few, many or no size at all.

>NA|TRBJ1-5|TRBV19
CATAQGNQPQHF
>NA|TRBJ1-1|TRBV6-5
CASSSLGGGKFTEAFF
>NA|TRBJ2-7|TRBV2
CASSDILPDTGEQYF
>NA|TRBJ2-7|TRBV6-5
CASRDRLVGEQYF
>NA|TRBJ2-2|TRBV19
CASSNRGTNTGELFF
>NA|TRBJ1-2|TRBV10-3
CAISEREGGNYGYTF
>NA|TRBJ1-4|TRBV9
CASSVVDSREELFF
>NA|TRBJ2-1|TRBV6-1
CASSEEPTSGRSYNEQFF
>once|TRBJ1-2|TRBV6-6
CASSLSGTGNGYTF
>NA|TRBJ1-2|TRBV7-9
CASSLALADYGYTF
>few|TRBJ2-2|TRBV25-1
CASSDPRGPEPGELFF
>NA|TRBJ2-5|TRBV10-3
CAISDLSKGQETQYF
>NA|TRBJ2-1|TRBV7-3
CASSATGQQNEQFF
>NA|TRBJ2-2|TRBV6-1
CASRSRGPGELFF
>NA|TRBJ1-1|TRBV7-9
CASSGTGLRNTEAFF
>NA|TRBJ1-1|TRBV19
CASLPATGMNTEAFF
>NA|TRBJ2-7|TRBV10-2
CASISSGASYEQYF
>NA|TRBJ1-4|TRBV5-4
CASSLGGQGSEKLFF
>NA|TRBJ2-7|TRBV19
CASSVPGTGGKEQYF
>once|TRBJ2-5|TRBV5-1
CASRPVAGGQETQYF
>NA|TRBJ2-2|TRBV27
CATGRGGVAGELFF
>once|TRBJ1-6|TRBV19
CASSISHTDSLRNSPLHF
>NA|TRBJ1-1|TRBV7-2
CASRPAGGVTEAFF
>NA|TRBJ2-1|TRBV2
CASSGYSGTSGGQQFF